This TCR beta chain comes out of a study of blood T cells in healthy people across ages. With a J-beta primer mix and a sample-barcoded 5' primer, a second PCR ran 7 to 11 cycles. The template-switch adaptor, which had 12 random nucleotides, put a tag on each cDNA molecule. TCRdb processed the 5' RACE reads anew with MiXCR; each CDR3 protein has one entry. This table has roughly 1,500,000 distinct CDR3 sequences, around 35% appearing once. Overall study results and limits: Naive T cell percentage showed a strong correlation with the diversity of TCR beta. As age increased, TCR beta diversity per million T cells fell in a roughly linear fashion. Donor CMV status was unknown, possibly confounding expanded clonotype changes.

In its sample, this clonotype was seen a few times. Its antigen is still unknown. The sequence derives from a woman aged 25 to 39 in good health. The specimen was blood.

CDR3 nucleotide sequence: TGTGCCAGCAGTATTACAGGGGGCGTTTTTAATGAGCAGTTCTTC. Its protein is CASSITGGVFNEQFF. The chain links TRBV12-3 or TRBV12-4 to TRBJ2-1; TRBD1 matches at 9 bases. Trimming removed 5 bases from V and 7 bases from J; junction bases left unmatched: 9. The CDR3 contains 15 residues.